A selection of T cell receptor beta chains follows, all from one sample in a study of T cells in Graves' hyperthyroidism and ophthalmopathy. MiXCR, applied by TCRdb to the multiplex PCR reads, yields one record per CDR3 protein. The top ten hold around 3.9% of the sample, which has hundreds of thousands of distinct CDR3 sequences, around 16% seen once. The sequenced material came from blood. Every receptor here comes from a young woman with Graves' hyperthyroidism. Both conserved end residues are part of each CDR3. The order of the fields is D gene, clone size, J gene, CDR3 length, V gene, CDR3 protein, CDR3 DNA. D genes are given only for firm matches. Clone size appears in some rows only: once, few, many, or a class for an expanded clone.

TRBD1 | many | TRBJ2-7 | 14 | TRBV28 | CASSSTDRTYEQYF | TGTGCCAGCAGTTCCACGGACAGGACCTACGAGCAGTACTTC
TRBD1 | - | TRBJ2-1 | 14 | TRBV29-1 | CSVGRTGGHNEQFF | TGCAGCGTTGGCAGGACAGGGGGCCACAATGAGCAGTTCTTC
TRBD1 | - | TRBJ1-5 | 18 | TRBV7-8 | CASSLGAVNRGSNQPQHF | TGTGCCAGCAGCTTAGGGGCCGTTAACAGGGGTAGCAATCAGCCCCAGCATTTT
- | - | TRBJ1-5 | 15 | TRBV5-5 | CASSVTGLSNQPQHF | TGTGCCAGCAGCGTGACAGGTCTTAGCAATCAGCCCCAGCATTTT
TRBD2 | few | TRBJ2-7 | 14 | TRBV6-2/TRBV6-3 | CASKQRGVTYEQYF | TGTGCCAGCAAGCAACGGGGGGTAACCTACGAGCAGTACTTC
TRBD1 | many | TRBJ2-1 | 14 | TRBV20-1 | CSAGQGAGYNEQFF | TGCAGTGCTGGACAGGGGGCTGGATACAATGAGCAGTTCTTC
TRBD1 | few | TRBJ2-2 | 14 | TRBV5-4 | CASSSTGETGELFF | TGTGCCAGCAGCTCAACAGGGGAGACCGGGGAGCTGTTTTTT
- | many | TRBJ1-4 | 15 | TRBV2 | CASRADTKLNEKLFF | TGTGCCAGCAGGGCCGACACAAAACTTAATGAAAAACTGTTTTTT
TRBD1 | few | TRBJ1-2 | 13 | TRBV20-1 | CSGPGTGVYGYTF | TGCAGTGGACCCGGGACAGGGGTTTATGGCTACACCTTC
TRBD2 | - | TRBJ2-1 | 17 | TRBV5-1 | CASSENSGPRSYNEQFF | TGCGCCAGCAGTGAGAATAGCGGGCCTCGCTCCTACAATGAGCAGTTCTTC
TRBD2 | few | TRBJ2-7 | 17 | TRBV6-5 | CASSSRASGRSSYEQYF | TGTGCCAGCAGTTCTCGGGCTAGCGGGAGGAGCTCCTACGAGCAGTACTTC
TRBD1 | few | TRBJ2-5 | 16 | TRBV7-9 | CASSSGTGGTGETQYF | TGTGCCAGCAGCTCCGGGACAGGGGGCACGGGGGAGACCCAGTACTTC
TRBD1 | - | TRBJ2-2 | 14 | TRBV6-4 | CASSGTGESGELFF | TGTGCCAGCAGTGGGACAGGGGAGAGCGGGGAGCTGTTTTTT
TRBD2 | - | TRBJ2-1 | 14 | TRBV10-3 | CAIRRTSGHNEQFF | TGTGCCATCAGGCGGACTAGCGGACACAATGAGCAGTTCTTC
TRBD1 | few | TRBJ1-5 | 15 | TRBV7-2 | CASSLTGGALQPQHF | TGTGCCAGCAGCTTGACAGGGGGCGCTTTACAGCCCCAGCATTTT
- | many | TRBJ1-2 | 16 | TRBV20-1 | CSARDDRGSHRWGYTF | TGCAGTGCTAGAGATGATCGGGGTAGTCATCGGTGGGGCTACACCTTC
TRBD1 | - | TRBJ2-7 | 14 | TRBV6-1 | CASSHRQGIREQYF | TGTGCCAGCAGCCACCGACAGGGGATTCGAGAGCAGTACTTC
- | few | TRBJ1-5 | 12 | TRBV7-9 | CASSYPSQPQHF | TGTGCCAGCAGCTACCCCTCCCAGCCCCAGCATTTT
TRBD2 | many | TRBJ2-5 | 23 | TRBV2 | CAILTLDERPGTSGNSFQETQYF | TGTGCCATCCTCACCCTGGACGAACGACCTGGGACTAGTGGAAATAGTTTCCAAGAGACCCAGTACTTC
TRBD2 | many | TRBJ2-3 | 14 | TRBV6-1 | CASSANSGTRPQYF | TGTGCCAGCAGTGCTAATAGCGGGACCCGACCGCAGTATTTT
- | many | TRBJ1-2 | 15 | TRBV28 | CASSLLGRGGVGYTF | TGTGCCAGCAGTTTATTAGGACGGGGGGGCGTTGGCTACACCTTC
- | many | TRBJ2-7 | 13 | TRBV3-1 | CASSPDVGYEQYF | TGTGCCAGCAGCCCCGACGTAGGTTACGAGCAGTACTTC
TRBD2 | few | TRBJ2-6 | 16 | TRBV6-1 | CASSQLAASGANVLTF | TGTGCCAGCAGCCAACTAGCGGCCTCTGGGGCCAACGTCCTGACTTTC
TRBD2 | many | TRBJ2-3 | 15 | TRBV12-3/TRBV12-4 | CASSRTSGHTDTQYF | TGTGCCAGCAGTCGTACTAGCGGGCACACAGATACGCAGTATTTT
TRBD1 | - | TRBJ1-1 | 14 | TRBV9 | CASTRQGRNTEAFF | TGTGCCAGCACCCGACAGGGGAGAAACACTGAAGCTTTCTTT
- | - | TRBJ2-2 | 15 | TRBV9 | CASSTRVGDTGELFF | TGTGCCAGCAGCACGCGGGTGGGAGACACCGGGGAGCTGTTTTTT
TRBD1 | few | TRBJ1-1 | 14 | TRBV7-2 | CASSPPGTGTQAFF | TGTGCCAGCAGTCCACCCGGGACAGGGACCCAAGCTTTCTTT
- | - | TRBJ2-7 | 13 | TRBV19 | CASSGAEHYEQYF | TGTGCCAGTAGTGGGGCAGAGCACTACGAGCAGTACTTC
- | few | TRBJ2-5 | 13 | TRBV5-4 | CASSLQPRETQYF | TGTGCCAGCAGCTTGCAGCCTCGGGAGACCCAGTACTTC
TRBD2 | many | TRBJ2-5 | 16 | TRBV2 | CASSGGLAGGAETQYF | TGTGCCAGCAGCGGCGGACTAGCGGGAGGGGCGGAGACCCAGTACTTC
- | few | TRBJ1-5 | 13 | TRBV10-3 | CAISETVGQPQHF | TGTGCCATCAGTGAGACCGTCGGACAGCCCCAGCATTTT
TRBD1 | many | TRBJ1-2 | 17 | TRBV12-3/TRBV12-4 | CASSSYDRTGGVYGYTF | TGTGCCAGCAGTTCTTACGATAGGACAGGGGGGGTCTATGGCTACACCTTC
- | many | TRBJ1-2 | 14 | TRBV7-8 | CASSPRGTRYGYTF | TGTGCCAGCAGCCCACGCGGGACCCGGTATGGCTACACCTTC
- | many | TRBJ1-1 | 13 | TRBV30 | CAWSVAGYTEAFF | TGTGCCTGGAGTGTGGCAGGGTACACTGAAGCTTTCTTT
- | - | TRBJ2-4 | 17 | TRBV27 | CASSLSVFLAAKNIQYF | TGTGCCAGCAGTTTATCGGTCTTTTTGGCAGCCAAAAACATTCAGTACTTC
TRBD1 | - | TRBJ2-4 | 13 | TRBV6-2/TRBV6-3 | CASSAGQGYIQYF | TGTGCCAGCAGTGCTGGACAGGGATACATTCAGTACTTC
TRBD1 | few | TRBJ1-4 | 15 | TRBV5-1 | CASSLTKGAGEKLFF | TGCGCCAGCAGCTTAACCAAGGGGGCTGGGGAAAAACTGTTTTTT
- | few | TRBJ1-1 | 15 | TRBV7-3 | CASSLIAGMNTEAFF | TGTGCCAGCAGCTTAATCGCGGGGATGAACACTGAAGCTTTCTTT
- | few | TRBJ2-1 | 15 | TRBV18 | CASSPVGTSGNEQFF | TGTGCCAGCTCACCCGTGGGGACGAGTGGGAATGAGCAGTTCTTC
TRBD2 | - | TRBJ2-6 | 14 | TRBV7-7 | CASGEVGGANVLTF | TGTGCTAGCGGGGAAGTAGGTGGGGCCAACGTCCTGACTTTC
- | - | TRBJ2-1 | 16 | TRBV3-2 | CASSQGRDLDNNEQFF | TGTGCCAGCAGCCAAGGGCGGGACTTGGACAACAATGAGCAGTTCTTC
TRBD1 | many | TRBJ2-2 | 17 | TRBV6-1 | CASRRAGTGTNTGELFF | TGTGCCAGCAGACGGGCCGGGACAGGAACGAACACCGGGGAGCTGTTTTTT
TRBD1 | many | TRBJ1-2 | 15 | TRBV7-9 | CASSPNPGQGNGYTF | TGTGCCAGCAGCCCCAACCCGGGACAGGGCAATGGCTACACCTTC
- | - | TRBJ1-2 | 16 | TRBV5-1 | CASSPGSMGRNYGYTF | TGCGCCAGCAGCCCGGGTTCGATGGGACGGAACTATGGCTACACCTTC
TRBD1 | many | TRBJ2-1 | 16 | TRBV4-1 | CASSGGVGTGLGEQFF | TGCGCCAGCAGCGGAGGGGTCGGGACAGGGTTGGGTGAGCAGTTCTTC
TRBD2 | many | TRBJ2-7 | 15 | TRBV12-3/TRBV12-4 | CASSQGGTSGYEQYF | TGTGCCAGCAGCCAAGGGGGGACTAGCGGATACGAGCAGTACTTC
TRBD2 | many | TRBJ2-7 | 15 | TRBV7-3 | CASSLRGGSLNEQYF | TGTGCCAGCAGCTTAAGGGGGGGGAGTCTCAACGAGCAGTACTTC
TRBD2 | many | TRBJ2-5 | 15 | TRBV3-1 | CASSLSAGVQETQYF | TGTGCCAGCAGCTTATCGGCGGGAGTCCAAGAGACCCAGTACTTC
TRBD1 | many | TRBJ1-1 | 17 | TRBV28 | CASSLVGQGQLNTEAFF | TGTGCCAGCAGTTTAGTGGGACAGGGGCAGCTGAACACTGAAGCTTTCTTT
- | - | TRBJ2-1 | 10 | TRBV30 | CAWSVTEQFF | TGTGCCTGGAGTGTTACTGAGCAGTTCTTC
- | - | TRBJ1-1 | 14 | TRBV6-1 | CASFFFGRNTEAFF | TGTGCCAGTTTTTTCTTCGGTCGGAACACTGAAGCTTTCTTT
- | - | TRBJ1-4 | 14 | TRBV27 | CASSSDRAHEKLFF | TGTGCCAGCAGTTCGGACAGAGCCCATGAAAAACTGTTTTTT
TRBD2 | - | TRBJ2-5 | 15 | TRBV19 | CASSLWEGLRETQYF | TGTGCCAGTAGTTTGTGGGAGGGCCTTCGAGAGACCCAGTACTTC
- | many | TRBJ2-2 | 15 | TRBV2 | CASSGGGTDTGELFF | TGTGCCAGCAGTGGGGGTGGAACCGACACCGGGGAGCTGTTTTTT
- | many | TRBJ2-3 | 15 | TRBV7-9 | CASSLGRTSTDTQYF | TGTGCCAGCAGCTTAGGACGGACTAGCACAGATACGCAGTATTTT
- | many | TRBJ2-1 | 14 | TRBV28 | CASSLRTAGNEQFF | TGTGCCAGCAGTTTGAGGACAGCTGGCAATGAGCAGTTCTTC
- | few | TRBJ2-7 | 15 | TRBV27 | CASSFQQPAYYEQYF | TGTGCCAGCAGTTTCCAACAGCCAGCTTACTACGAGCAGTACTTC
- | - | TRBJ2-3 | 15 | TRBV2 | CASSDEGTPTDTQYF | TGTGCCAGCAGTGACGAGGGGACCCCCACAGATACGCAGTATTTT
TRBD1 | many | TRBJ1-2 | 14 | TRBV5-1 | CASSFSQGAYGYTF | TGCGCCAGCAGCTTTTCCCAGGGGGCGTATGGCTACACCTTC
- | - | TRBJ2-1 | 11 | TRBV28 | CAGGTVIEQFF | TGTGCCGGGGGGACTGTTATTGAGCAGTTCTTC